Following are 4 T cell receptor beta chains from one sample sequenced in a study of T cells expressing NK-cell markers. TCRdb processed the 5' RACE reads again and assigns one entry to each CDR3 protein, with no DNA. The sample table includes about 170,000 distinct CDR3 sequences. What was sequenced was blood T cells: a sorted CD56 or NKG2C T cell subset, CD4+ or CD8+ T cells, or bulk PBMC T cells (not recorded which). These receptors came from a man aged 18-75 years in good health.

The chain has TRBV12-3 or TRBV12-4 and TRBJ2-2. The CDR3 runs 15 residues. CDR3: CASSMRPYTTGELFF.

This chain joins TRBV9 and TRBJ2-5; the D call of TRBD1 rests on TCRdb alone, since no DNA is present to check it. CDR3 length: 15 amino acids. Germline-derived CDR1 and CDR2 are SGDLS and YYNGEE. CDR3 amino acids: CASSEGQGSKETQYF.

The chain carries TRBV2 and TRBJ1-2. CDR1 and CDR2 from the germline V gene are SNHLY and FYNNEI. The CDR3 contains 14 residues. The CDR3 spells CASSEPGENYGYTF.

The chain combines TRBV6-5 with TRBJ2-1; TCRdb's assignment of TRBD2 cannot be checked, as there is no DNA. Germline values: CDR1 MNHEY, CDR2 SVGAGI. The CDR3 extends over 16 amino acids. CDR3 in amino acids: CASSFLAGSSYNEQFF.